This paragraph reports one T cell receptor (beta chain). No cognate antigen has been identified for it. No qualities accompany the bases; no much larger clone lies one base away. Per the germline V gene, SGHDT is the CDR1 and YYEEEE is the CDR2. V was cut back by 0 bases and J by 0 bases, leaving a gap of 10 bases between them. The CDR3 spans 16 residues, from the cysteine through the phenylalanine. The entry retains the CDR3 DNA only, 48 bases that are in frame from base 1. The time point label, as the study defines it: cells obtained before transplantation from donor or recipient. CD3+CD4+ and CD3+CD8+ populations were FACS-sorted from unstimulated pre-transplant donor and recipient cells taken from spleen or lymph nodes. The data derive from a study of graft-versus-host responses after intestinal transplantation (dated by TCRdb to the early 2020s). As for the study more broadly: Multivisceral, liver-intestinal, or isolated intestinal transplants were received by the recipients. A peak of at least 4% donor T cells among recipient peripheral blood mononuclear cells was the definition used for donor T cell macrochimerism. Rather than going through the commercial service, samples from a few later patients were sequenced in-house on an Illumina MiSeq and processed with MiXCR. Alloreactive clones were identified by sequencing pre-transplant mixed lymphocyte reaction products and comparing these products with unstimulated pre-transplant donor and recipient T cells. The cohort enrolled about two dozen intestinal transplant recipients, one of whom was a retransplant, and a few patients without pretransplant specimens were excluded. All recipients received anti-thymocyte globulin induction followed by maintenance tacrolimus and steroids for roughly 3 years. Graft-versus-host and host-versus-graft alloreactive T cell clones were tracked in the graft, circulation and bone marrow after intestinal transplantation using bulk TCR-beta CDR3 sequencing. What the research found in general, with its limitations: Conclusions were limited by the relatively low number and heterogeneity of intestinal transplant patients. GvH clones turned up in recipient bone marrow, with some appearing earlier in ileal mucosa or blood, a pattern consistent with an intestinal mucosal origin. Patients with donor T cell macrochimerism had high GvH to HvG T cell clonal ratios in their allografts. Peak levels of circulating GvH clones were associated with declines in HvG clones early after transplant.

Libraries were made using the immunoSEQ multiplex PCR assay. For most patients, genomic DNA was isolated using the Qiagen DNeasy Blood and Tissue Kit and was shipped frozen to Adaptive Biotechnologies for TCR sequencing. Adaptive Biotechnologies carried out high-throughput TCR-beta CDR3 sequencing of genomic DNA for most patients. In the source study's methods: Adaptive's ImmunoSEQ software supplied the TCR sequencing data for roughly 17 patients, while MiXCR and VDJtools were used to process a few other patients. To correct CD4 versus CD8 sorting errors, any sequence found in both subsets at a frequency ratio below 5:1 was removed. CDR3 nucleotide sequences shared between donor and recipient were removed because the origin of such sequences could not be assigned. To be classed as alloreactive, a clone needed at least 2-fold expansion over unstimulated cells and a minimum CFSE-low frequency of 0.002% (template counts) or 0.001% (read counts). Clones detected in sequenced pre-transplant spleen, lymph node, or MLR CFSE-low populations of the donor or recipient were defined as mappable. The cumulative frequency of alloreactive clones was calculated as a percentage of all sequences, weighted by copy number. Here the immuneACCESS table is served through TCRdb, limited to in-frame sequences with V and J called. Missing clones are a known gap in these copies; in checked studies unresolved V genes cover under half, and the rest lacks a known reason. The D gene and trimming were derived from the DNA, and the V and J assignments and clone size from that table. Within this sample are some 97,000 clones, with 87% of them counted one time only. The top ten hold 0.95% of the sample.

The sequence links TRBV5-6 to TRBJ1-5; the D gene lacks a confident call. The TCR sequence derives from a human donor who was the organ donor for an intestinal transplant. The sample here was unstimulated CD4+ T cells sorted from spleen or lymph node cells, taken before transplant. The CDR3 region: CASSLAGDYSNQPQHF. The DNA sequence follows: TGTGCCAGCAGCTTGGCAGGAGACTATAGCAATCAGCCCCAGCATTTT.